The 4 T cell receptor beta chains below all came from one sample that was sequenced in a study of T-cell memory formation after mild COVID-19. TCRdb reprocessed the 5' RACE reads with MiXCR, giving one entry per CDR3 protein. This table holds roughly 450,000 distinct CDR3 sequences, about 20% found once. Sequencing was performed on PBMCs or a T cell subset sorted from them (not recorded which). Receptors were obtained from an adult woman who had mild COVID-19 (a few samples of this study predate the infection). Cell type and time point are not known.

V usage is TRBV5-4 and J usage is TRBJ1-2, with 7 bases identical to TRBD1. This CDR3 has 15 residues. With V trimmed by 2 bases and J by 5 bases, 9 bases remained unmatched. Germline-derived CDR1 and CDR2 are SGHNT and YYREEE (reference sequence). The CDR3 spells CASSLPGTAGYGYTF. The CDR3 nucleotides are TGTGCCAGCAGCTTACCCGGGACAGCGGGGTATGGCTACACCTTC. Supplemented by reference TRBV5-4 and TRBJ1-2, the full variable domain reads ETGVTQSPTHLIKTRGQQVTLRCSSQSGHNTVSWYQQALGQGPQFIFQYYREEENGRGNFPPRFSGLQFPNYSSELNVNALELDDSALYLCASSLPGTAGYGYTFGSGTRLTVV.

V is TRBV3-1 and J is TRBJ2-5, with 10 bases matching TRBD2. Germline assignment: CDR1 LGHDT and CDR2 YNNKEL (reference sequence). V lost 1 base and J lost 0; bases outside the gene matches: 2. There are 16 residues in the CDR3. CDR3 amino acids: CASSQVSGRDQETQYF. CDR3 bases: TGTGCCAGCAGCCAAGTGAGCGGGAGGGACCAAGAGACCCAGTACTTC.

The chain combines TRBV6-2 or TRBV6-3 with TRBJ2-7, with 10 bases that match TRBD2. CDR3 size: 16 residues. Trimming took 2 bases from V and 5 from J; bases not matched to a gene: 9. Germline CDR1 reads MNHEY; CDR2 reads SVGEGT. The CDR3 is CASSYPTSGISNEQYF. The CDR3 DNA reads TGTGCCAGCAGTTACCCCACTAGCGGGATTTCGAACGAGCAGTACTTC.

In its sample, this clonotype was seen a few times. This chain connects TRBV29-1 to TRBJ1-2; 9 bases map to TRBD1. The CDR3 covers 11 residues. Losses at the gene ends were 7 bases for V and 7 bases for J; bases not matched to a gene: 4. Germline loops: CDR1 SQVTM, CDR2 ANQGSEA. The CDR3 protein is CSARDRAGYTF. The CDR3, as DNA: TGCAGCGCCCGGGACAGGGCTGGCTACACCTTC.